These 25 T cell receptor beta chains came from one sample sequenced in a study of T cells in Graves' hyperthyroidism and ophthalmopathy. RNA transcripts yielded amplified TCR beta CDR3 regions. TCR CDR3 underwent first-round RT-PCR with the HTBI primer set. Each CDR3 protein gets one entry after TCRdb re-called the multiplex PCR reads with MiXCR. The sample carries 500,000 to 750,000 distinct CDR3 sequences, more than 13% recorded once. Sequencing was carried out using blood. These receptors were taken from a woman younger than 30 with Graves' ophthalmopathy.

In this sample, this clonotype turned up many times. The rearrangement uses TRBV7-8 and TRBJ1-2; D remains ambiguous. Germline loops: CDR1 SGHVS, CDR2 FQNEAQ. The CDR3 is 15 residues long. V was clipped by 2 bases and J by 9 bases, with 19 bases between them. CDR3 protein: CASSLRSAGIPSYTF. CDR3 DNA: TGTGCCAGCAGCTTACGGTCAGCCGGGATCCCAAGCTACACCTTC.

The sample holds many counts of this clonotype. V and J are TRBV9 and TRBJ2-2; TRBD2 matches at 10 bases. The trim removed 3 bases at V and 4 bases at J, leaving 6 bases unmatched. There are 16 residues in the CDR3. Germline V gives CDR1 SGDLS, CDR2 YYNGEE. This chain's CDR3 is CASSGKGLASTGELFF. As DNA, the CDR3 is TGTGCCAGCAGCGGAAAGGGACTAGCGAGCACCGGGGAGCTGTTTTTT.

This clonotype was recorded at least ten times. The chain uses TRBV12-3 or TRBV12-4 and TRBJ2-7; D might be TRBD2 (5 bases). CDR3 length: 18 amino acids. V was pared by 5 bases and J by 6 bases, with 29 bases between. The CDR3 sequence is CASSDGLAPLQVTTEQYF. CDR3 DNA sequence: TGTGCCAGCAGTGATGGTCTAGCACCTCTTCAAGTCACGACCGAGCAGTACTTC.

This clonotype was observed many times. The rearrangement joins TRBV7-3 to TRBJ2-5; D is possibly TRBD1 (6 bases). The germline V gene encodes CDR1 SGHTA and CDR2 FQGTGA. The CDR3 is 14 residues long. V shed 5 bases and J shed 2 bases, with 12 bases lying between them. The CDR3 sequence: CASSRYGQQETQYF. The CDR3, as DNA: TGTGCCAGCAGCCGATACGGACAGCAAGAGACCCAGTACTTC.

The chain employs TRBV4-2 and TRBJ2-7, with D possibly TRBD2 on 6 matching bases. The CDR3 consists of 15 residues. Germline V gene sequence: CDR1 LGHNA, CDR2 YNFKEQ. The germline V and J ends were trimmed by 1 base and 0 bases, with 10 bases remaining between them. In DNA form, the CDR3 reads TGTGCCAGCAGCCAAGGGGGGGACCTCTCCTACGAGCAGTACTTC. Its protein product is CASSQGGDLSYEQYF.

For this clonotype: Possible read error: a much larger clone is one base away. V gene TRBV3-1 combines with J gene TRBJ2-7; 10 bases align to TRBD2. Germline V lookup: CDR1 LGHDT, CDR2 YNNKEL (reference sequence). The CDR3 is 16 residues long. V lost 1 base, J lost 6 bases, and 9 bases stayed unmatched. CDR3 sequence (DNA): TGTGCCAGCAGCCAAGTCTCAGCGGGAGGGTCATGCGAGCAGTACTTC. It specifies CASSQVSAGGSCEQYF.

This clonotype was detected only a few times. The J gene is TRBJ2-7, the V gene TRBV7-9, with D unclear. CDR3 length equals 13 residues. Trimming took 7 bases from V and 1 from J, leaving 11 bases between them. CDR1 is SEHNR and CDR2 is FQNEAQ in the germline V gene (reference sequence). CDR3 sequence reads: CASTPPGSYEQYF. The CDR3 nucleotides read TGTGCCAGCACCCCCCCCGGGTCCTACGAGCAGTACTTC.

This clonotype occurred many times. This sequence joins TRBV6-1 and TRBJ2-7; weak D call: TRBD1 (6 bases). This CDR3 has 14 amino acids. V dropped 5 bases and J dropped 7 bases, with 18 bases sitting between them. Germline assignment: CDR1 MNHNS and CDR2 SASEGT. This CDR3 is CASSLTGPPSEQYF. For the CDR3, the DNA is TGTGCCAGCAGTCTAACAGGGCCCCCCTCTGAGCAGTACTTC.

This clonotype has a count of ten or more. The chain links TRBV29-1 to TRBJ2-7; 10 bases fit TRBD1. CDR3 size: 16 residues. Germline lookup yields CDR1 SQVTM and CDR2 ANQGSEA. J lost 4 bases, V lost 0 bases, and 9 bases had no gene match. The CDR3 bases are TGCAGCGTTGAAGATGGGGGACAGGGGAGCGGGTACGAGCAGTACTTC. This translates into CSVEDGGQGSGYEQYF.

A few counts support this clonotype. The chain is built from TRBV29-1 and TRBJ2-7; 7 nucleotides match TRBD2. Per the germline V gene, CDR1 is SQVTM and CDR2 is ANQGSEA. The CDR3 loop spans 12 amino acids. Losses at the gene ends were 7 bases for V and 4 bases for J; bases not matched to a gene: 7. For the CDR3, the DNA is TGCAGCGGCCTGGGGGGGAGGTACGAGCAGTACTTC. Translating gives CSGLGGRYEQYF.

This clonotype has a count of ten or more. This chain connects TRBV11-3 to TRBJ1-2; no firm D call. Trimming stripped 5 bases from V and 4 bases from J, with 11 bases between. The CDR3 is 13 amino acids. Germline CDR1 reads SGHNT; CDR2 reads YENEEA. The CDR3 sequence is CASSPRDVYGYTF. CDR3 in DNA: TGTGCCAGCAGCCCCCGTGACGTCTATGGCTACACCTTC.

This clonotype was found a few times. V usage is TRBV5-1 and J usage is TRBJ2-2; maybe TRBD1 (5 bases). This CDR3 contains 16 residues. V gave up 0 bases and J gave up 4 bases, with 13 bases separating them. Looked up from germline, CDR1 is SGHRS and CDR2 is YFSETQ. The CDR3 region has the DNA TGCGCCAGCAGCTTGGCCCAGGGTAGGGTCACCGGGGAGCTGTTTTTT. This gives the protein CASSLAQGRVTGELFF.

J is TRBJ2-7 and V is TRBV4-2; the match to TRBD2 covers 7 bases. V was clipped by 0 bases and J by 0 bases; unmatched bases: 5. CDR3 length equals 16 residues. Germline assignment: CDR1 LGHNA and CDR2 YNFKEQ. The CDR3 protein is CASSQESGDHSYEQYF. The CDR3, as DNA: TGTGCCAGCAGCCAAGAAAGCGGGGACCACTCCTACGAGCAGTACTTC.

With regard to this clonotype: This may come from a read error, since a much larger clone is one base off. The chain uses TRBV9 and TRBJ1-5; a weak D match, TRBD1 (5 bases). The V end lost 2 bases, the J end lost 0 bases, and 9 bases lay between the germline ends. The germline V gene encodes CDR1 SGDLS and CDR2 YYNGEE. The CDR3 consists of 15 residues. The CDR3 region has the DNA TGTGCCAGCAGCGTGGGGCGGAATAGCAATCAGCCCCAGCATTTT. Its protein is CASSVGRNSNQPQHF. The full variable domain, its missing parts supplied by reference TRBV9 and TRBJ1-5, is DSGVTQTPKHLITATGQRVTLRCSPRSGDLSVYWYQQSLDQGLQFLIQYYNGEERAKGNILERFSAQQFPDLHSELNLSSLELGDSALYFCASSVGRNSNQPQHFGDGTRLSIL.

There are many counts of this clonotype. The V and J genes are TRBV30 and TRBJ2-7, with 7 bases that match TRBD1. V lost 0 bases and J lost 3; bases outside the gene matches: 5. This CDR3 spans 14 amino acids. CDR1 is GTSNPN and CDR2 is SVGIG in the germline V gene (reference sequence). CDR3 DNA sequence: TGTGCCTGGAGTGTCCCGGGACAGATCTACGAGCAGTACTTC. The encoded protein is CAWSVPGQIYEQYF.

At least ten counts were recorded for this clonotype. This sequence joins TRBV6-1 and TRBJ2-3, with TRBD2 identical over 7 bases. Germline V gene sequence: CDR1 MNHNS, CDR2 SASEGT. V gave up 3 bases and J gave up 1 base; unmatched junction bases: 7. The CDR3 covers 16 residues. DNA of the CDR3: TGTGCCAGCAGTGAGATGACTAGCTCGGGCACAGATACGCAGTATTTT. Encoded protein: CASSEMTSSGTDTQYF.

In this sample, this clonotype turned up many times. The rearrangement joins TRBV12-3 or TRBV12-4 to TRBJ2-7; D gene ambiguous. This CDR3 comprises 13 residues. The V and J ends lost 4 bases and 5 bases respectively, with 12 bases between them. In DNA, the CDR3 is TGTGCCAGCAGTTCGGTGGGGATGGACGAGCAGTACTTC. It yields the protein CASSSVGMDEQYF.

V gene TRBV27 combines with J gene TRBJ2-7, with 7 nucleotides matching TRBD2. This CDR3 is 16 amino acids long. V lost 3 bases, J lost 1 base, and 9 bases stayed unmatched. Germline CDR1 is MNHEY and CDR2 is SMNVEV (reference sequence). The CDR3 spells CASSFLWTSPSYEQYF. The CDR3 nucleotides read TGTGCCAGCAGTTTCCTTTGGACTAGTCCGTCCTACGAGCAGTACTTC.

The chain couples TRBV5-1 to TRBJ1-1; weak D call: TRBD1 (5 bases). This CDR3 region has 13 residues. Germline V lookup: CDR1 SGHRS, CDR2 YFSETQ. The V end was cut by 3 bases, the J end by 8 bases, with 14 bases between. The DNA of the CDR3 is TGCGCCAGCAGCTCCAAGACAGAGACAGAAGCTTTCTTT. The encoded protein is CASSSKTETEAFF.

The V and J genes are TRBV20-1 and TRBJ2-1, with D possibly TRBD2 on 6 matching bases. Germline V gives CDR1 DFQATT, CDR2 SNEGSKA (reference sequence). This CDR3 has 12 amino acids. V lost 3 bases and J 7 bases, leaving 10 bases between the germline ends. The CDR3 is CSASGSQNEQFF. In DNA, the CDR3 is TGCAGTGCTAGCGGGAGTCAGAATGAGCAGTTCTTC.

The rearrangement uses TRBV9 and TRBJ1-4; D gene uncertain. This CDR3 spans 15 amino acids. Deletions cut 4 bases from V and 0 bases from J, with 10 bases between. Germline loops: CDR1 SGDLS, CDR2 YYNGEE. This CDR3 is CASSSQTATNEKLFF. For the CDR3, the DNA is TGTGCCAGCAGCTCGCAGACTGCAACTAATGAAAAACTGTTTTTT.

This clonotype was counted at least ten times. The CDR3 nucleotides are TGTGCCAGCAGTTTCGTTAGGACAGGGGGCACAGATACGCAGTATTTT. Residues: CASSFVRTGGTDTQYF. The chain employs TRBV28 and TRBJ2-3, with TRBD1 identical over 9 bases. The germline V gene has CDR1 MDHEN and CDR2 SYDVKM. The CDR3 loop spans 16 amino acids. The V segment lost 3 bases and the J segment 1 base; nucleotides outside the gene matches: 5.

This clonotype showed up many times. This chain joins TRBV12-3 or TRBV12-4 and TRBJ2-1, with 7 nucleotides matching TRBD2. The CDR3 sequence is 14 residues long. J lost 5 bases, V lost 5 bases, and 6 bases had no gene match. CDR3 coding DNA: TGTGCCAGCAGTCCCGGGACTATGCACAATGAGCAGTTCTTC. Its translation: CASSPGTMHNEQFF.

Comment on this clonotype: At one boundary the junction diverges from the germline segment, which might be a read error. This chain joins TRBV5-8 and TRBJ2-2, with 9 bases lining up with TRBD1. This CDR3 has 17 amino acids. CDR1 is SGHTS, CDR2 YDEGEE, per germline. CDR3 residues: CASGHPDRGLNRGVRFF. Written as DNA, the CDR3 is TGCGCCAGCGGCCACCCGGACAGGGGTTTAAACCGAGGTGTTCGGTTTTTT.

The V and J genes are TRBV12-5 and TRBJ2-2; D is uncertain. The V and J ends lost 2 bases and 6 bases respectively, with 10 bases between them. The CDR3 loop spans 14 amino acids. CDR1 is LGHNT and CDR2 is FRNRAP in the germline V gene. The CDR3 DNA reads TGTGCTAGTGGTTTGTTCCCCTACCCCGGGGAGCTGTTTTTT. Its protein product is CASGLFPYPGELFF. Full variable domain (rest looked up from reference TRBV12-5 and TRBJ2-2): DARVTQTPRHKVTEMGQEVTMRCQPILGHNTVFWYRQTMMQGLELLAYFRNRAPLDDSGMPKDRFSAEMPDATLATLKIQPSEPRDSAVYFCASGLFPYPGELFFGEGSRLTVL.